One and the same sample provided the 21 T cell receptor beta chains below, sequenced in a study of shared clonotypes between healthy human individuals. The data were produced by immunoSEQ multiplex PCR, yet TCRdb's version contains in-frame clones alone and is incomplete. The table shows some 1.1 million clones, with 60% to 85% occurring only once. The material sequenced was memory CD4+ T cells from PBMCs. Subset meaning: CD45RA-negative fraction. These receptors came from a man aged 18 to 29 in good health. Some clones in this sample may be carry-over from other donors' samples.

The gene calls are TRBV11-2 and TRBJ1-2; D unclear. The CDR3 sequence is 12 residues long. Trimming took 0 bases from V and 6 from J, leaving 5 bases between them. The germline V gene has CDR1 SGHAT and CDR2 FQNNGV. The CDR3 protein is CASSLDAHGYTF. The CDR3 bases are TGTGCCAGCAGCTTAGATGCGCATGGCTACACCTTC.

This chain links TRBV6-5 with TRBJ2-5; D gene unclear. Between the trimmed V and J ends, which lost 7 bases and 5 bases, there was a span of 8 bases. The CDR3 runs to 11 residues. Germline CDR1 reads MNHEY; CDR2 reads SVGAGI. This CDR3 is CASIGLETQYF. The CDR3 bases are TGTGCCAGCATTGGTTTGGAGACCCAGTACTTC.

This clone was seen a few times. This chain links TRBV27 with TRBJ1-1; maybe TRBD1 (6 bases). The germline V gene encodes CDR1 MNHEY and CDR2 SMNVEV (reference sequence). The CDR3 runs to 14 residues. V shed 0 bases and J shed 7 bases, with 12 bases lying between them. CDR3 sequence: CASSLSPTGVEAFF. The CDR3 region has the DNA TGTGCCAGCAGTTTATCCCCGACAGGCGTTGAAGCTTTCTTT.

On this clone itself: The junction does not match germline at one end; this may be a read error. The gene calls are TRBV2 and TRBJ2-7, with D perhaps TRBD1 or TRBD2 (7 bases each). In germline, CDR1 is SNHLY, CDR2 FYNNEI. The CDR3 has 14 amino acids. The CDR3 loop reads CASREAGQTYEQYF. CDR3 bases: TGTGCCAGCAGGGAAGCGGGACAGACCTACGAGCAGTACTTC.

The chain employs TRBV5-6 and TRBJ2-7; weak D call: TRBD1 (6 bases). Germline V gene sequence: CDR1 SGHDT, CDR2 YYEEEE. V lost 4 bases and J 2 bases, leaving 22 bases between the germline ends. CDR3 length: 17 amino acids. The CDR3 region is CASSITVQGFGTYEQYF. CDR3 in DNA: TGTGCCAGCAGCATTACAGTACAGGGTTTTGGGACCTACGAGCAGTACTTC.

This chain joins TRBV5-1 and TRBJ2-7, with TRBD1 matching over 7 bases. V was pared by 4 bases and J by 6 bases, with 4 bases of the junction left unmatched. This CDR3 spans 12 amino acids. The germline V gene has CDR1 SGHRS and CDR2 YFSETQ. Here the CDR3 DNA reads TGCGCCAGCAGCGGACCAGGGGGCGAGCAGTACTTC. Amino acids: CASSGPGGEQYF.

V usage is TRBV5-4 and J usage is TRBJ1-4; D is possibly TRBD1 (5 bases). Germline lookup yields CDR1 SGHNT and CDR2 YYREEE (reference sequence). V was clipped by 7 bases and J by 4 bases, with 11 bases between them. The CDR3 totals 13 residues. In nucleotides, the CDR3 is TGTGCCAGCTCTACAGGAAATAATGAAAAACTGTTTTTT. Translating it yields CASSTGNNEKLFF. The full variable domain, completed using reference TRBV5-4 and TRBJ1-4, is ETGVTQSPTHLIKTRGQQVTLRCSSQSGHNTVSWYQQALGQGPQFIFQYYREEENGRGNFPPRFSGLQFPNYSSELNVNALELDDSALYLCASSTGNNEKLFFGSGTQLSVL.

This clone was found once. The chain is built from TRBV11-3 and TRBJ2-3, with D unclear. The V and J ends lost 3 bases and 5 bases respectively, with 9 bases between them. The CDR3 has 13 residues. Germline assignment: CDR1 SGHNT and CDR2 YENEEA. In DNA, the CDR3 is TGTGCCAGCAGCTTGGGGTTCCAAGATACGCAGTATTTT. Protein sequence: CASSLGFQDTQYF.

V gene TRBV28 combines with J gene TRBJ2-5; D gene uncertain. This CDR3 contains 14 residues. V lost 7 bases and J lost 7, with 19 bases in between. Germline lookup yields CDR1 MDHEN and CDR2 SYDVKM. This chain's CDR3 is CASTLTRPSGTQYF. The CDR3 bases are TGTGCCAGCACCCTAACACGACCCTCCGGGACCCAGTACTTC. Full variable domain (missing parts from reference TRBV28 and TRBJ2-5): DVKVTQSSRYLVKRTGEKVFLECVQDMDHENMFWYRQDPGLGLRLIYFSYDVKMKEKGDIPEGYSVSREKKERFSLILESASTNQTSMYLCASTLTRPSGTQYFGPGTRLLVL.

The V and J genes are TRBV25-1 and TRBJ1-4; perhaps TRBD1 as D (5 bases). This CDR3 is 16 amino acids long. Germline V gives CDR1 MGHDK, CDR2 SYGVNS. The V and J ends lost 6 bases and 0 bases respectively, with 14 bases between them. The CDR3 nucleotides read TGTGCCAGCAGCGACCCGGGACTTGCAACTAATGAAAAACTGTTTTTT. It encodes CASSDPGLATNEKLFF.

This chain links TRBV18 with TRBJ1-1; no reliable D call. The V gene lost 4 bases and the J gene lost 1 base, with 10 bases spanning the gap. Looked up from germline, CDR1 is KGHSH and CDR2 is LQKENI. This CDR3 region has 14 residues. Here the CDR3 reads CASSLRQTNTEAFF. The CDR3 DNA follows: TGTGCCAGCTCACTGCGTCAGACGAACACTGAAGCTTTCTTT. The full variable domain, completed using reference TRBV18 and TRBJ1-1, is NAGVMQNPRHLVRRRGQEARLRCSPMKGHSHVYWYRQLPEEGLKFMVYLQKENIIDESGMPKERFSAEFPKEGPSILRIQQVVRGDSAAYFCASSLRQTNTEAFFGQGTRLTVV.

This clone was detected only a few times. This CDR3 is CASTKPNLRGRVTDTQYF. CDR3 nucleotides: TGTGCCAGCACCAAACCTAACCTCAGGGGGCGAGTCACAGATACGCAGTATTTT. The chain uses TRBV11-2 and TRBJ2-3, with TRBD1 matching over 8 bases. Germline CDR1 reads SGHAT; CDR2 reads FQNNGV. The J segment lost 2 bases and the V segment lost 7 bases, leaving 17 bases of the junction unmatched. This CDR3 is 18 amino acids long.

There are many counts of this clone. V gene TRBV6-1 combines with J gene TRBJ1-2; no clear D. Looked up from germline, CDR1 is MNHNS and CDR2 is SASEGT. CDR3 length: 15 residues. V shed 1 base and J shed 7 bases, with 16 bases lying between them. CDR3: CASSEGVLTRGGYTF. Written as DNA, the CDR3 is TGTGCCAGCAGTGAAGGGGTCTTGACGCGGGGTGGCTACACCTTC.

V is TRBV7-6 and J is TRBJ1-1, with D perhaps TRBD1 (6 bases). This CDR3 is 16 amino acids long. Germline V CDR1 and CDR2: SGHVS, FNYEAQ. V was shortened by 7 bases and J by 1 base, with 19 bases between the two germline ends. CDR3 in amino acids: CASTLRGGGWNTEAFF. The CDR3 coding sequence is TGTGCCAGCACCCTTAGAGGGGGGGGTTGGAACACTGAAGCTTTCTTT. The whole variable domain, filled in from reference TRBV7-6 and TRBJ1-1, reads GAGVSQSPRYKVTKRGQDVALRCDPISGHVSLYWYRQALGQGPEFLTYFNYEAQQDKSGLPNDRFSAERPEGSISTLTIQRTEQRDSAMYRCASTLRGGGWNTEAFFGQGTRLTVV.

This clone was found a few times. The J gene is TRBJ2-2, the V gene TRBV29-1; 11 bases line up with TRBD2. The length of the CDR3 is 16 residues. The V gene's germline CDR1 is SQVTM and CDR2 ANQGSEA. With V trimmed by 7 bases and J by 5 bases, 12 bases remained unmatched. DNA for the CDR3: TGCAGCGCGGCCCGGGTTAGCGGGAGGGAAACCGGGGAGCTGTTTTTT. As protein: CSAARVSGRETGELFF.

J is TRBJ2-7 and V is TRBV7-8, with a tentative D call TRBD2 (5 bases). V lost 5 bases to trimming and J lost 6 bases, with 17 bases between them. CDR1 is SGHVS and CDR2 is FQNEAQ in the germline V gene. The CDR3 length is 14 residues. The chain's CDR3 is CASSHAGSTREQYF. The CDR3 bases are TGTGCCAGCAGCCACGCGGGCTCCACGCGCGAGCAGTACTTC.

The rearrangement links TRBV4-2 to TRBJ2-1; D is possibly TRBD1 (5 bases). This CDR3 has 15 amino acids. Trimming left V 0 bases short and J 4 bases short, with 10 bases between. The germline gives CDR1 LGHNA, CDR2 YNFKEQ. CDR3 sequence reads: CASSQEGAGYNEQFF. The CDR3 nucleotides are TGTGCCAGCAGCCAAGAAGGGGCAGGGTACAATGAGCAGTTCTTC.

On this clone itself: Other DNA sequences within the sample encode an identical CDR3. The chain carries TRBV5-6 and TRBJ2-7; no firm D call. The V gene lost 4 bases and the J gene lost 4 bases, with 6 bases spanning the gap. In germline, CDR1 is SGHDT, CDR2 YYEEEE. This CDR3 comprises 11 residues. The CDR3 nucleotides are TGTGCCAGCAGCCGGACGTACGAGCAGTACTTC. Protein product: CASSRTYEQYF.

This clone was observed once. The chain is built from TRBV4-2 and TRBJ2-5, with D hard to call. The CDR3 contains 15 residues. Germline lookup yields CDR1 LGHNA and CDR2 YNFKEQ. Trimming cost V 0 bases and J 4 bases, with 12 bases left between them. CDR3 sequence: CASSQDDILGETQYF. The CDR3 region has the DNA TGTGCCAGCAGCCAAGATGACATTCTGGGAGAGACCCAGTACTTC.

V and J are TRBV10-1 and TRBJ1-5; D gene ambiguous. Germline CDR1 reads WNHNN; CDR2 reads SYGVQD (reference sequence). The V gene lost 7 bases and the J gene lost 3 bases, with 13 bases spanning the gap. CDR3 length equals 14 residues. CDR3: CASKVSGYNQPQHF. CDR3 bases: TGCGCCAGCAAAGTATCCGGGTACAATCAGCCCCAGCATTTT.

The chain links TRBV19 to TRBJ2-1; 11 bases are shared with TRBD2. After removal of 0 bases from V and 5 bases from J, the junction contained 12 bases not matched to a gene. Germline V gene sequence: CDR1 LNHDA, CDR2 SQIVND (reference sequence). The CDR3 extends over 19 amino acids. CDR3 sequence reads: CASSIDLPVTSGTDNEQFF. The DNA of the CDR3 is TGTGCCAGTAGTATAGATTTGCCGGTGACTAGCGGGACAGACAATGAGCAGTTCTTC. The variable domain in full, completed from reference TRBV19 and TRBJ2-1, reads DGGITQSPKYLFRKEGQNVTLSCEQNLNHDAMYWYRQDPGQGLRLIYYSQIVNDFQKGDIAEGYSVSREKKESFPLTVTSAQKNPTAFYLCASSIDLPVTSGTDNEQFFGPGTRLTVL.